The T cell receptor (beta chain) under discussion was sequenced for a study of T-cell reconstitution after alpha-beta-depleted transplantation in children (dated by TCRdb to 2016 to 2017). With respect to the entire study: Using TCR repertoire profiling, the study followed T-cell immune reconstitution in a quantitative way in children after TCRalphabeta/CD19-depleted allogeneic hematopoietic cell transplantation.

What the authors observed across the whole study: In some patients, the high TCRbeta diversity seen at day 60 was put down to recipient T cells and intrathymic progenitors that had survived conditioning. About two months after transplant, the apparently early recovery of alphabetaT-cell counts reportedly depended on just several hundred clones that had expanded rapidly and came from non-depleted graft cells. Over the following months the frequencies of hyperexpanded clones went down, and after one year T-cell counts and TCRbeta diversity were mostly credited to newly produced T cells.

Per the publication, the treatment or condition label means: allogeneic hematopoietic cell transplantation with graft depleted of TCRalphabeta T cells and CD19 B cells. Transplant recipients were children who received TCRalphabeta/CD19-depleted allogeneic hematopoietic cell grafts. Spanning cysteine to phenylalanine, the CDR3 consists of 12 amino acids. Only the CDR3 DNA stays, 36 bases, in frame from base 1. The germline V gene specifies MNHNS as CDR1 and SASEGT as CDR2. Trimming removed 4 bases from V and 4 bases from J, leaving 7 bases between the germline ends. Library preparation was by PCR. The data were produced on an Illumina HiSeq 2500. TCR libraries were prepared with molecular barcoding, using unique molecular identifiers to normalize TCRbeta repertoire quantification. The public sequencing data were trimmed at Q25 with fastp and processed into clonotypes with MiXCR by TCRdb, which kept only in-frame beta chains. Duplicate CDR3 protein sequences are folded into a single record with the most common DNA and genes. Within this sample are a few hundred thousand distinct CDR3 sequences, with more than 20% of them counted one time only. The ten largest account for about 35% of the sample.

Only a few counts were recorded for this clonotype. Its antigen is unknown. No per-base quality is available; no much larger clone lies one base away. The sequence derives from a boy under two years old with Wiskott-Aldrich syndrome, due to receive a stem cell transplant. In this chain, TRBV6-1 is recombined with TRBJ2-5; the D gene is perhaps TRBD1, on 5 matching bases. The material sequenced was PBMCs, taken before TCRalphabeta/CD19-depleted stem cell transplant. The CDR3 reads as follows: CASSARVETQYF. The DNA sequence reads TGTGCCAGCAGTGCCAGGGTAGAGACCCAGTACTTC.